The entry below describes one TCR beta chain. Its antigen is undetermined. Trimming pared 3 bases from V and 3 bases from J, leaving 8 bases between. Germline V CDR1 and CDR2: SNHLY, FYNNEI. The CDR3 length is 14 residues. Sequencing was at survey level. Some clones are missing from TCRdb's copy, which holds only in-frame ones; the method was immunoSEQ multiplex PCR. The sample yields about 40,000 clones, 75% to 85% seen once. The sample originates from a study of STAT5B mutations in CD4+ large granular lymphocyte leukemia. General study points: Patient CD4-sorted repertoires stayed more clonal than healthy ones after leukemic-clone removal. Main leukemic clonotypes were patient-specific, but under 30% appeared at low frequency elsewhere. Top patient clones used TRBV06 genes more often: 8/27 versus 2/35 in controls.

The sequencing input was CD4+ T cells from blood buffy coats. The rearrangement uses TRBV2 and TRBJ1-4; the D is unclear. This receptor was taken from a human donor in good health. The CDR3 bases are TGTGCCAGCAGTGATGGGGTGGCTAATGAAAAACTGTTTTTT. This sequence encodes CASSDGVANEKLFF.